The 18 T cell receptor beta chains given below trace back to one sample, sequenced in a study of T-cell reconstitution after alpha-beta-depleted transplantation in children. It was with unique molecular identifiers that the TCRbeta library was prepared. TCRdb independently ran MiXCR on the PCR reads; one entry per CDR3 protein. The repertoire includes about 98,000 distinct CDR3 sequences, 5% to 6% of them detected once, and 5.5% to 6.5% sits in the top ten. The material was PBMCs, mostly from graft donor cells, obtained 60 days after TCRalphabeta/CD19-depleted stem cell transplant. These receptors were taken from a female patient aged 2-9 years who had a stem cell transplant for Fanconi anemia, so the T cells may come from the graft donor.

This clonotype was recorded many times. The genes are TRBV27 and TRBJ2-1; no clear D gene. The CDR3 loop spans 13 amino acids. Germline-derived CDR1 and CDR2 are MNHEY and SMNVEV (reference sequence). V was trimmed by 1 base and J by 8 bases, leaving 9 bases between them. CDR3 in amino acids: CASSLLGNDEQFF. The CDR3 DNA sequence: TGTGCCAGCAGTTTATTAGGGAACGATGAGCAGTTCTTC.

The chain is built from TRBV19 and TRBJ2-7; tentatively, D is TRBD2 (5 bases). Germline CDR1 and CDR2: LNHDA and SQIVND (reference sequence). V shed 3 bases and J shed 4 bases, with 7 bases lying between them. CDR3 length: 12 residues. CDR3 in amino acids: CASSMRGYEQYF. The CDR3 nucleotides read TGTGCCAGTAGTATGAGAGGGTACGAGCAGTACTTC.

This clonotype was counted ten times or more. The CDR3 region has the DNA TGCAGCGCTGGACAGGCACGGAACACCGGGGAGCTGTTTTTT. Amino acid sequence: CSAGQARNTGELFF. V and J are TRBV29-1 and TRBJ2-2, with 7 nucleotides matching TRBD1. V was clipped by 7 bases and J by 1 base; unmatched bases: 6. Germline values: CDR1 SQVTM, CDR2 ANQGSEA. This CDR3 spans 14 amino acids.

This clonotype was seen many times. The CDR3 nucleotides read TGCGCCAGCTCTCCCCGGATATCTAGTGAAGAGACCCAGTACTTC. It translates to CASSPRISSEETQYF. The chain employs TRBV4-1 and TRBJ2-5; D is uncertain. The ends were cut back, 8 bases at V and 3 bases at J, with 19 bases in the middle. The CDR3 loop spans 15 amino acids. Germline V gene sequence: CDR1 MGHRA, CDR2 YSYEKL.

This clonotype was detected ten times or more. The rearrangement joins TRBV28 to TRBJ2-7, with TRBD1 identical over 8 bases. In germline, CDR1 is MDHEN, CDR2 SYDVKM. Trimming removed 6 bases from V and 0 bases from J; junction bases left unmatched: 7. This CDR3 region has 15 residues. The chain's CDR3 is CASRRDRRSSYEQYF. DNA for the CDR3: TGTGCCAGCAGAAGGGACAGGCGATCCTCCTACGAGCAGTACTTC.

There are many counts of this clonotype. The chain uses TRBV9 and TRBJ2-3; the match to TRBD1 covers 8 bases. Germline values: CDR1 SGDLS, CDR2 YYNGEE. J was trimmed by 1 base and V by 0 bases; bases with no gene match: 4. The CDR3 is 16 amino acids. The CDR3: CASSVGPTGGTDTQYF. The CDR3 coding sequence is TGTGCCAGCAGCGTAGGCCCGACAGGGGGCACAGATACGCAGTATTTT.

This clonotype was detected ten times or more. The chain carries TRBV10-3 and TRBJ1-1; 7 positions match TRBD1. V was pared by 3 bases and J by 9 bases, with 7 bases of the junction left unmatched. Germline V gene data show CDR1 as ENHRY and CDR2 as SYGVKD. The CDR3 extends over 13 amino acids. This CDR3 reads CAISDIQGGQAFF. The CDR3 DNA reads as TGTGCCATCAGTGACATTCAGGGGGGACAAGCTTTCTTT.

This clonotype was picked up many times. J is TRBJ2-1 and V is TRBV28; no reliable D call. Germline values: CDR1 MDHEN, CDR2 SYDVKM. The CDR3 consists of 16 residues. V was cut by 6 bases and J by 6 bases, with 21 bases left in between. CDR3 bases: TGTGCCAGCAGGGAATTTGTAGGAGCAACTTTCAATGAGCAGTTCTTC. Its protein is CASREFVGATFNEQFF. The whole variable domain, remainder taken from reference TRBV28 and TRBJ2-1, is DVKVTQSSRYLVKRTGEKVFLECVQDMDHENMFWYRQDPGLGLRLIYFSYDVKMKEKGDIPEGYSVSREKKERFSLILESASTNQTSMYLCASREFVGATFNEQFFGPGTRLTVL.

Ten or more counts support this clonotype. This chain links TRBV20-1 with TRBJ2-4; no clear D gene. The CDR3 contains 13 residues. Trimming removed 3 bases from V and 6 bases from J, with 12 bases in between. CDR1 is DFQATT, CDR2 SNEGSKA, per germline (reference sequence). CDR3 sequence (DNA): TGCAGTGCTAGTGCGCAGCACGGAAACATTCAGTACTTC. Residues: CSASAQHGNIQYF.

This clonotype was counted many times. V and J are TRBV5-1 and TRBJ2-7; 10 nucleotides line up with TRBD2. The CDR3 is made up of 16 amino acids. V trimming: 4 bases; J trimming: 1 base; junction bases outside the gene matches: 8. CDR1 and CDR2 from the germline V gene are SGHRS and YFSETQ. CDR3 in amino acids: CASSERPSGGSYEQYF. CDR3 nucleotides: TGCGCCAGCAGCGAACGACCTAGCGGGGGATCCTACGAGCAGTACTTC.

The genes are TRBV2 and TRBJ1-4; D ambiguous. This CDR3 contains 14 residues. Germline loops: CDR1 SNHLY, CDR2 FYNNEI. V was cut by 4 bases and J by 0 bases, with 6 bases left in between. The CDR3: CASSVLTTNEKLFF. CDR3 DNA: TGTGCCAGCAGTGTCCTTACAACTAATGAAAAACTGTTTTTT.

The chain links TRBV2 to TRBJ2-6; maybe TRBD2 (6 bases). Trimming stripped 7 bases from V and 0 bases from J, with 13 bases between. This CDR3 is built from 16 residues. Germline V lookup: CDR1 SNHLY, CDR2 FYNNEI. This CDR3 is CASTGTPVSGANVLTF. In DNA form, the CDR3 reads TGTGCCAGCACCGGGACTCCTGTCTCTGGGGCCAACGTCCTGACTTTC.

In its sample, this clonotype is medium-sized (0.01 to 0.1%). This chain joins TRBV28 and TRBJ2-7; D possibly corresponds to TRBD1 (6 bases). The V and J ends lost 8 bases and 6 bases respectively, with 17 bases between them. The CDR3 extends over 13 amino acids. Looked up from germline, CDR1 is MDHEN and CDR2 is SYDVKM. CDR3 residues: CASEIIGGREQYF. The DNA for the CDR3 is TGTGCCAGCGAAATAATAGGGGGTCGCGAGCAGTACTTC.

In DNA, the CDR3 is TGTGCCAGCACGCGGGACAGGGGTCGTAACTATGGCTACACCTTC. It codes for CASTRDRGRNYGYTF. The gene calls are TRBV2 and TRBJ1-2; 10 bases line up with TRBD1. After removal of 7 bases from V and 1 base from J, the junction contained 6 bases not matched to a gene. The CDR3 runs to 15 residues. Germline loops: CDR1 SNHLY, CDR2 FYNNEI.

Turning to this clonotype: This may come from a read error, since a much larger clone is one base off. Here the CDR3 omits its conserved ending phenylalanine or tryptophan, so a read error is the likely source. In DNA, the CDR3 is TGTGCCAGCAGTTTTGCGCTGGAATTTGGTCAGCCCCAGCATTCT. It encodes CASSFALEFGQPQHS. J is TRBJ1-5 and V is TRBV12-3 or TRBV12-4; D is unresolved. This CDR3 is 15 amino acids long. The V end was cut by 3 bases, the J end by 6 bases, with 15 bases between.

This clonotype was detected many times. One junction end disagrees with the germline gene, perhaps due to a read error. The chain joins TRBV27 to TRBJ2-3; 8 nucleotides align to TRBD2. This CDR3 is built from 14 residues. CDR1 is MNHEY and CDR2 is SMNVEV in the germline V gene (reference sequence). The CDR3 nucleotides are TGCGCCAGCAGCTTACTAGCGGGCACAGATACGCAGTATTTT. Its protein product is CASSLLAGTDTQYF.

This clonotype was observed at least ten times. The gene calls are TRBV20-1 and TRBJ1-2; D call uncertain. Germline V lookup: CDR1 DFQATT, CDR2 SNEGSKA (reference sequence). The CDR3 runs 11 residues. V was cut by 8 bases and J by 5 bases, with 12 bases left in between. The CDR3 region is CSISGGYGYTF. The CDR3 DNA sequence: TGCAGTATTAGCGGTGGTTATGGCTACACCTTC.

This clonotype was counted many times. This chain uses TRBV29-1 with TRBJ2-1, with TRBD1 matching 12 bases. This CDR3 contains 15 residues. Germline V gene data show CDR1 as SQVTM and CDR2 as ANQGSEA. This CDR3 reads CNAFGARDRGHEQFF. The CDR3 nucleotides are TGCAACGCATTTGGGGCCCGGGACAGGGGGCATGAGCAGTTCTTC.